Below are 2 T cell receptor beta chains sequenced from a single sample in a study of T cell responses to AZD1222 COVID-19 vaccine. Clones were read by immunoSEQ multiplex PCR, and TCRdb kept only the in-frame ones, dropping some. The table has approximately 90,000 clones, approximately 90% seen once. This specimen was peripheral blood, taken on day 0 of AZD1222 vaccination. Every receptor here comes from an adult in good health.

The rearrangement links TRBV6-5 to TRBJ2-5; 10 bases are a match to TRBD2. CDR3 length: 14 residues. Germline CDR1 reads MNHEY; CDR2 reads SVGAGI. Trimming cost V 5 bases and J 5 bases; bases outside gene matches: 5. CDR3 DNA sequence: TGTGCCAGCAGTCCACGAGCGGGAGGGGAGACCCAGTACTTC. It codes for CASSPRAGGETQYF.

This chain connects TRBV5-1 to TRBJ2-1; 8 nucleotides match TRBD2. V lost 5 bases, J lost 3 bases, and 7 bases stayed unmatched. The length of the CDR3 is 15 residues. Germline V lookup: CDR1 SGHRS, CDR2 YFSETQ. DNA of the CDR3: TGCGCCAGCAGGCTAGGGCGGGAGGACTACAATGAGCAGTTCTTC. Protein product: CASRLGREDYNEQFF.